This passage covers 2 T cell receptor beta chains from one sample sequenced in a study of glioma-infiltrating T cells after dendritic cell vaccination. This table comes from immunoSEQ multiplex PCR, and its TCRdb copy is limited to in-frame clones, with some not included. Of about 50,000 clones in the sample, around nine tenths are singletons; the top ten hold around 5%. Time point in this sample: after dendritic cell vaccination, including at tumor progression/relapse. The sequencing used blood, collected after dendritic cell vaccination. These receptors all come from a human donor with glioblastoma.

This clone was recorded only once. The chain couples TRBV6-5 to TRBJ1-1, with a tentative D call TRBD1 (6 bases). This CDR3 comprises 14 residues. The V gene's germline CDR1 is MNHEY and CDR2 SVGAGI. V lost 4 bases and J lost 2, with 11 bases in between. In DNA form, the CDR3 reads TGTGCCAGCAGTTCTCAGGGGCCCAACACTGAAGCTTTCTTT. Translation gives CASSSQGPNTEAFF.

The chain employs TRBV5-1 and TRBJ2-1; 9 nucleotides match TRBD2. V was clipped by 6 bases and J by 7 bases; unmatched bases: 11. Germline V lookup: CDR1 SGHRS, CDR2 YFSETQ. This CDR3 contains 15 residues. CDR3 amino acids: CASTDLAGGHNEQFF. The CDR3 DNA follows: TGCGCCAGCACTGATCTGGCGGGAGGGCATAATGAGCAGTTCTTC. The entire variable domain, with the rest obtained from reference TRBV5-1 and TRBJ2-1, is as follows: KAGVTQTPRYLIKTRGQQVTLSCSPISGHRSVSWYQQTPGQGLQFLFEYFSETQRNKGNFPGRFSGRQFSNSRSEMNVSTLELGDSALYLCASTDLAGGHNEQFFGPGTRLTVL.